A single sample is the source of the 9 T cell receptor beta chains below, sequenced in a study of cytomegalovirus exposure and HLA in healthy donors (dated by TCRdb to between 2016 and 2019). Libraries were made using the immunoSEQ multiplex PCR assay. The multiplex PCR relied on a mix of 60 forward primers for TCR Vbeta segments and 13 reverse primers for TCR Jbeta segments. TCRdb holds this immuneACCESS table with in-frame rearrangements only. Some clones are missing; in checked studies, unresolved V genes explain under half, and the rest has no known cause. Present in this sample are under 200,000 clones, about four fifths of which were seen just once. Of the sample, about 0.25% falls within the top ten clones. The sequencing sample was made of PBMCs. The receptors come from a boy younger than 18 in good health and CMV-seronegative.

V and J are TRBV5-4 and TRBJ2-3; 7 bases are a match to TRBD2. The CDR3 runs 16 residues. Losses at the gene ends were 5 bases for V and 2 bases for J; bases not matched to a gene: 11. Germline V CDR1 and CDR2: SGHNT, YYREEE (reference sequence). The CDR3 region is CASSDAGALSTDTQYF. The CDR3 bases are TGTGCCAGCAGTGATGCGGGAGCCCTATCCACAGATACGCAGTATTTT.

The table lists this clone with a count of one. V is TRBV30 and J is TRBJ2-1; a weak D match, TRBD2 (5 bases). CDR1 GTSNPN and CDR2 SVGIG come from the germline V gene (reference sequence). The CDR3 loop spans 16 amino acids. Trimming pared 7 bases from V and 1 base from J, leaving 20 bases between. The CDR3 DNA sequence: TGTGCCTCCCTCTCGGACGGGTGGAGGTCCTACAATGAGCAGTTCTTC. It is translated as CASLSDGWRSYNEQFF.

The chain recombines TRBV7-9 with TRBJ2-7; 10 bases align to TRBD1. Germline loops: CDR1 SEHNR, CDR2 FQNEAQ (reference sequence). Losses at the gene ends were 4 bases for V and 1 base for J; bases not matched to a gene: 4. The CDR3 is made up of 15 amino acids. In DNA form, the CDR3 reads TGTGCCAGCAGCTACGGGACAGGGGCTTCCTACGAGCAGTACTTC. This encodes CASSYGTGASYEQYF.

This clone appeared a few times. The chain couples TRBV5-1 to TRBJ2-5; TRBD1 is a possible D gene (6 bases). CDR3 length: 16 residues. The germline V and J ends were trimmed by 0 bases and 5 bases, with 17 bases remaining between them. The germline V gene has CDR1 SGHRS and CDR2 YFSETQ. CDR3 residues: CASSLGQGNLLETQYF. In nucleotides, the CDR3 is TGCGCCAGCAGCTTGGGGCAGGGGAACCTGTTGGAGACCCAGTACTTC. Full variable domain (outside the CDR3, taken from reference TRBV5-1 and TRBJ2-5): KAGVTQTPRYLIKTRGQQVTLSCSPISGHRSVSWYQQTPGQGLQFLFEYFSETQRNKGNFPGRFSGRQFSNSRSEMNVSTLELGDSALYLCASSLGQGNLLETQYFGPGTRLLVL.

The J gene is TRBJ2-3, the V gene TRBV7-2; 11 positions agree with TRBD2. The V and J ends lost 3 bases and 1 base, in that order; junction bases with no gene match: 6. Germline-derived CDR1 and CDR2 are SGHTA and FQGNSA. The CDR3 is 17 residues long. The CDR3 here is CASSFQTSGTRTDTQYF. CDR3 nucleotide sequence: TGTGCCAGCAGCTTCCAGACTAGCGGGACCCGCACAGATACGCAGTATTTT.

This rearrangement joins TRBV27 to TRBJ1-4; maybe TRBD1 (5 bases). CDR1 is MNHEY, CDR2 SMNVEV, per germline (reference sequence). The CDR3 runs 13 residues. Trimming shortened V by 5 bases and J by 11 bases, and 15 bases separated the two germline ends. The CDR3 nucleotides read TGTGCCAGCAGTGACGGGACCGGGAGGAAACTGTTTTTT. It yields the protein CASSDGTGRKLFF.

This clone was counted between two and nine times. The chain joins TRBV29-1 to TRBJ2-3, with 8 bases that match TRBD1. This CDR3 comprises 13 residues. V lost 6 bases to trimming and J lost 0 bases; unmatched junction nucleotides: 2. Germline lookup yields CDR1 SQVTM and CDR2 ANQGSEA. CDR3: CSVDRASTDTQYF. The CDR3 bases are TGCAGCGTGGACAGGGCGAGCACAGATACGCAGTATTTT.

CDR3 in amino acids: CATSREEQGRGTQYF. The CDR3 DNA reads as TGTGCCACCAGCAGAGAGGAACAGGGCCGGGGTACGCAGTATTTT. This chain joins TRBV15 and TRBJ2-3, with a weak D call TRBD1 (6 bases). The CDR3 contains 15 residues. The V gene lost 0 bases and the J gene lost 8 bases, with 15 bases spanning the gap. Germline V gene lookup returns CDR1 LNHNV and CDR2 YYDKDF (reference sequence).

The chain joins TRBV6-6 to TRBJ2-7; D unclear. Germline CDR1 MNHNY, CDR2 SVGAGI (reference sequence). V was shortened by 1 base and J by 1 base, with 8 bases between the two germline ends. The CDR3 sequence is 14 residues long. CDR3 loop: CASSYYKQSYEQYF. The CDR3 coding sequence is TGTGCCAGCAGTTACTATAAACAGTCCTACGAGCAGTACTTC.